This is a list of T cell receptor beta chains from one sample in a study of blood T cell repertoires in COVID-19. Profiling relied on immunoSEQ multiplex PCR, and the TCRdb table lists in-frame clones only, not all of them. Of around 330,000 clones in the sample, 85% were seen once. The sample was PBMCs or T cells enriched from blood (not recorded which). The receptors here all came from a woman in her thirties who had been exposed to COVID-19. Both conserved end residues are part of each CDR3. Fields, in order: J gene, V gene, D gene, clone size, CDR3 DNA, CDR3 protein. A D gene is named only where the DNA matches it firmly. The size field is filled for only some rows; it gives once, few, many or a size class.

TRBJ2-3	TRBV2	TRBD2	NA	TGTGCCAGCATGCGACTAGCGGGTGCTAGCACAGATACGCAGTATTTT	CASMRLAGASTDTQYF
TRBJ1-4	TRBV6-5	NA	NA	TGTGCCAGCAGTTACCTGGGCCCGGCTAAGGAAAAACTGTTTTTT	CASSYLGPAKEKLFF
TRBJ2-5	TRBV25-1	NA	NA	TGTGCCAGCAGTGAATATCGGGGGGCCGAGACCCAGTACTTC	CASSEYRGAETQYF
TRBJ2-7	TRBV3-1/TRBV3-2	TRBD2	NA	TGTGCCAGCAGCCAAGGCGGGAGGGCGTCCTACGAGCAGTACTTC	CASSQGGRASYEQYF
TRBJ2-7	TRBV11-2	NA	NA	TGTGCCAGCAGCCCCACCGTACTCTACGAGCAGTACTTC	CASSPTVLYEQYF
TRBJ2-1	TRBV30	NA	NA	TGTGCCTTCTACAGCAGACAGACTAGGAATGAGCAGTTCTTC	CAFYSRQTRNEQFF
TRBJ1-3	TRBV5-1	NA	NA	TGCGCCAGCAGCGTAGTGGGTCGGACTACCTCGGACACCATATATTTT	CASSVVGRTTSDTIYF
TRBJ2-3	TRBV4-2	TRBD2	NA	TGTGCCAGCAGCCAAGATCTCCTAGCGGGAGGGGGAGGAGATACGCAGTATTTT	CASSQDLLAGGGGDTQYF
TRBJ1-2	TRBV23-1	NA	NA	TGCGCCAGCAAGCCCTCAAGATGGGGCGCTTATGGCTACACCTTC	CASKPSRWGAYGYTF
TRBJ1-4	TRBV5-1	TRBD1	NA	TGCGCCAGCAGCCGAAGACAGGGAGATAATGAAAAACTGTTTTTT	CASSRRQGDNEKLFF
TRBJ1-5	TRBV6-5	TRBD1	few	TGTGCCAGCAGAACAGGGGTAGGTCAGCCCCAGCATTTT	CASRTGVGQPQHF
TRBJ2-3	TRBV28	NA	NA	TGTGCCATCAAGACAGTGAGCACAGATACGCAGTATTTT	CAIKTVSTDTQYF
TRBJ1-6	TRBV28	TRBD1	NA	TGTGCCAGCAGTTTGGGGACAGGGGGCAATTCACCCCTCCACTTT	CASSLGTGGNSPLHF
TRBJ1-2	TRBV2	NA	NA	TGTGCCAGCAGTGTGGGGCCTAACTATGGCTACACCTTC	CASSVGPNYGYTF
TRBJ2-2	TRBV7-8	NA	few	TGTGCCAGCAGCTCGGAGGAGGGTTTGGCGAACACCGGGGAGCTGTTTTTT	CASSSEEGLANTGELFF
TRBJ1-4	TRBV2	NA	NA	TGTGCCAGCAGTGCAGATATAAATGAAAAACTGTTTTTT	CASSADINEKLFF
TRBJ1-3	TRBV4-2	TRBD1	once	TGTGCCAGCCCCGAAGTTGTCGGAGAGGGGGCCTCTGGAAACACCATATATTTT	CASPEVVGEGASGNTIYF
TRBJ1-1	TRBV3-1/TRBV3-2	TRBD1	NA	TGTGCCAGCAGCCAAGGAATGACAGGGATGACTGAAGCTTTCTTT	CASSQGMTGMTEAFF
TRBJ2-2	TRBV30	TRBD2	few	TGTGCCCGTAGCGGGGGGAACACCGGGGAGCTGTTTTTT	CARSGGNTGELFF
TRBJ1-2	TRBV6-5	TRBD1	NA	TGTGCCAGCAGTTCCCCGGGACAGGTCTATGGCTACACCTTC	CASSSPGQVYGYTF
TRBJ1-6	TRBV28	NA	NA	TGTGCCAGCAGTTTCCAGGGAACCTATTCACCCCTCCACTTT	CASSFQGTYSPLHF
TRBJ1-2	TRBV9	NA	few	TGTGCCAGCAGCTCCGGCGGGACTTTCTATGGCTACACCTTC	CASSSGGTFYGYTF
TRBJ2-1	TRBV12-5	TRBD2	NA	TGTGCTAGTGGTTTGGCGCCCGGGACTAGCGGGAGTAGCTCCTACAATGAGCAGTTCTTC	CASGLAPGTSGSSSYNEQFF
TRBJ2-7	TRBV6-1	NA	NA	TGTGCCAGCAGTGAGGCGGGGCGCGAGCAGTACTTC	CASSEAGREQYF
TRBJ1-3	TRBV28	NA	NA	TGTGCCAGCAGCCAACAGGGATGGTCTGGAAACACCATATATTTT	CASSQQGWSGNTIYF
TRBJ2-3	TRBV12-5	TRBD2	NA	TGTGCTAGTGGTTCGGGACTAGCGGGAGGAGATACGCAGTATTTT	CASGSGLAGGDTQYF
TRBJ2-3	TRBV5-5	TRBD2	NA	TGTGCCAGCAGCCCGATAGCGGGGGGGCGCTCAACAGATACGCAGTATTTT	CASSPIAGGRSTDTQYF
TRBJ1-3	TRBV30	NA	NA	TGTGCCTGGGGAGACAGTAACTCTGGAAACACCATATATTTT	CAWGDSNSGNTIYF
TRBJ2-2	TRBV6-5	TRBD1	few	TGTGCCAGCAGTACGGGACAGGGGTCAACCGGGGAGCTGTTTTTT	CASSTGQGSTGELFF
TRBJ1-2	TRBV6-5	NA	NA	TGTGCCAGCAGTTACGTCAGAGGGAACTATGGCTACACCTTC	CASSYVRGNYGYTF
TRBJ1-5	TRBV4-3	NA	NA	TGCGCCAGCAGCCAAGACGAGGTTCAGCCCCAGCATTTT	CASSQDEVQPQHF
TRBJ2-1	TRBV6-4	NA	NA	TGTGCCAGCAGTGACTATAATTCAGGGGACCAGCAGTTCTTC	CASSDYNSGDQQFF
TRBJ2-7	TRBV10-2	NA	once	TGCGCCAGCACCGGCGGGCAGACCTACGAGCAGTACTTC	CASTGGQTYEQYF
TRBJ2-1	TRBV19	NA	NA	TGTGCCAGTAGTATCGATGAGTCCCAACAGGATAATGAGCAGTTCTTC	CASSIDESQQDNEQFF
TRBJ1-1	TRBV5-8	TRBD1	NA	TGTGCCAGCAGCTTAGGGCAGGGGGCGTACACTGAAGCTTTCTTT	CASSLGQGAYTEAFF
TRBJ2-7	TRBV27	NA	once	TGTGCCAGCAGTTTTAACGGGTACGAGCAGTACTTC	CASSFNGYEQYF
TRBJ2-3	TRBV9	TRBD2	NA	TGTGCCAGCAGCGTAGAAGCGGGGAGCCTCTTTACGCAGTATTTT	CASSVEAGSLFTQYF